Below are 30 T cell receptor beta chains sequenced from a single sample in a study of shared clonotypes between healthy human individuals. The data were produced by immunoSEQ multiplex PCR, yet TCRdb's version contains in-frame clones alone and is incomplete. The table lists approximately 2.5 million clones, over 85% of them singletons. The source material was naive CD4+ T cells from PBMCs. Subset denoted: CD45RA+ positively selected. The receptors shown here come from a man between 18 and 35 years old in good health. Some clones in this sample may be carry-over from other donors' samples.

The chain carries TRBV7-3 and TRBJ2-1, with 9 bases that match TRBD1. CDR3 length: 15 amino acids. V gave up 2 bases and J gave up 4 bases; unmatched junction bases: 3. In germline, CDR1 is SGHTA, CDR2 FQGTGA. The CDR3: CASSLDRGGYNEQFF. For the CDR3, the DNA is TGTGCCAGCAGCTTAGACAGGGGGGGTTACAATGAGCAGTTCTTC.

The chain carries TRBV19 and TRBJ2-1; 13 bases are shared with TRBD2. V shed 5 bases, J shed 3 bases, and the junction held 4 bases outside the gene matches. In germline, CDR1 is LNHDA, CDR2 SQIVND (reference sequence). The CDR3 loop spans 16 amino acids. The CDR3 DNA sequence: TGTGCCAGTAGTCCCCGACTAGCGGGAGGCTACAATGAGCAGTTCTTC. It translates to CASSPRLAGGYNEQFF. The full variable domain, completed using reference TRBV19 and TRBJ2-1, is DGGITQSPKYLFRKEGQNVTLSCEQNLNHDAMYWYRQDPGQGLRLIYYSQIVNDFQKGDIAEGYSVSREKKESFPLTVTSAQKNPTAFYLCASSPRLAGGYNEQFFGPGTRLTVL.

The V and J genes are TRBV5-1 and TRBJ2-1; 12 nucleotides agree with TRBD2. This CDR3 contains 15 residues. Germline CDR1 is SGHRS and CDR2 is YFSETQ. With V trimmed by 6 bases and J by 7 bases, 8 bases remained unmatched. CDR3 region: CASTRLAGEVNEQFF. CDR3 bases: TGCGCCAGCACTCGACTAGCGGGAGAGGTAAATGAGCAGTTCTTC.

This sequence joins TRBV25-1 and TRBJ2-7; TRBD1 might be the D (6 bases). The V gene lost 4 bases and the J gene lost 3 bases, with 7 bases spanning the gap. Germline CDR1 reads MGHDK; CDR2 reads SYGVNS. The CDR3 covers 12 residues. The CDR3 is CASSVTGYEQYF. For the CDR3, the DNA is TGTGCCAGCAGTGTGACAGGCTACGAGCAGTACTTC.

This sequence joins TRBV5-6 and TRBJ2-7, with D possibly TRBD2 on 5 matching bases. V gave up 4 bases and J gave up 5 bases, with 19 bases separating them. Germline V gene sequence: CDR1 SGHDT, CDR2 YYEEEE. This CDR3 contains 15 residues. The CDR3 nucleotides are TGTGCCAGCAGCACAAACCTACTAGTCCCCCACGAGCAGTACTTC. It yields the protein CASSTNLLVPHEQYF.

The rearrangement joins TRBV5-1 to TRBJ2-3; a weak D match, TRBD2 (6 bases). Germline lookup yields CDR1 SGHRS and CDR2 YFSETQ. Trimming took off 4 bases at V and 3 bases at J, with 15 bases between the two ends. The CDR3 covers 15 residues. The chain's CDR3 is CASSPVAGSTDTQYF. CDR3 DNA sequence: TGCGCCAGCAGCCCCGTTGCGGGGAGTACAGATACGCAGTATTTT.

This chain links TRBV28 with TRBJ2-3; TRBD2 matches 12 bases. V gave up 8 bases and J gave up 1 base; unmatched junction bases: 10. The CDR3 has 17 amino acids. Germline loops: CDR1 MDHEN, CDR2 SYDVKM. The CDR3 sequence: CASGGLAGRSGTDTQYF. CDR3 sequence (DNA): TGTGCCAGCGGAGGACTAGCGGGAAGGAGTGGCACAGATACGCAGTATTTT. Based on the CDR3 plus reference TRBV28 and TRBJ2-3, the full variable domain is DVKVTQSSRYLVKRTGEKVFLECVQDMDHENMFWYRQDPGLGLRLIYFSYDVKMKEKGDIPEGYSVSREKKERFSLILESASTNQTSMYLCASGGLAGRSGTDTQYFGPGTRLTVL.

The chain is built from TRBV2 and TRBJ1-5, with D unresolved. Germline V gives CDR1 SNHLY, CDR2 FYNNEI. The CDR3 totals 13 residues. Trimming left V 5 bases short and J 2 bases short, with 7 bases between. CDR3 DNA: TGTGCCAGCAGTCAGATGGGCAATCAGCCCCAGCATTTT. Encoded protein: CASSQMGNQPQHF.

This clone was seen once. The chain carries TRBV28 and TRBJ1-5; TRBD1 aligns across 8 bases. CDR3 length equals 15 residues. Germline V gene sequence: CDR1 MDHEN, CDR2 SYDVKM. Trimming cost V 5 bases and J 2 bases; bases outside gene matches: 5. In DNA, the CDR3 is TGTGCCAGCAGTCCCGGGACAGGCCGCAATCAGCCCCAGCATTTT. As protein: CASSPGTGRNQPQHF.

This clone has a single count. The V gene is TRBV7-2, the J gene TRBJ2-4, with 12 bases aligning to TRBD2. CDR3 size: 18 residues. In germline, CDR1 is SGHTA, CDR2 FQGNSA. V dropped 1 base and J dropped 8; count of bases not matched to a gene: 12. CDR3 protein: CASSLVPSSGRAADIQYF. Here the CDR3 DNA reads TGTGCCAGCAGCTTAGTACCCTCTAGCGGGAGGGCCGCAGACATTCAGTACTTC.

As regards this clone: Different DNA sequences within this sample yield the same CDR3. The gene calls are TRBV5-1 and TRBJ2-4, with D perhaps assigned TRBD1 or TRBD2 (5 bases each). Germline V gives CDR1 SGHRS, CDR2 YFSETQ. The CDR3 spans 14 residues. Trimming shortened V by 3 bases and J by 0 bases, and 7 bases separated the two germline ends. CDR3 protein: CASSSGLAKNIQYF. The CDR3 DNA reads as TGCGCCAGCAGCTCGGGGCTAGCCAAAAACATTCAGTACTTC.

The rearrangement uses TRBV11-2 and TRBJ1-2; D gene uncertain. This CDR3 comprises 15 residues. CDR1 and CDR2 (germline): SGHAT, FQNNGV. Trimming removed 5 bases at V and 1 base at J, with 14 bases between. CDR3 sequence reads: CASSPTSTINYGYTF. CDR3 sequence (DNA): TGTGCCAGCAGCCCTACGTCGACTATTAACTATGGCTACACCTTC. Based on the CDR3 plus reference TRBV11-2 and TRBJ1-2, the full variable domain is EAGVAQSPRYKIIEKRQSVAFWCNPISGHATLYWYQQILGQGPKLLIQFQNNGVVDDSQLPKDRFSAERLKGVDSTLKIQPAKLEDSAVYLCASSPTSTINYGYTFGSGTRLTVV.

V usage is TRBV5-6 and J usage is TRBJ1-2; D not resolved. Germline V gene data show CDR1 as SGHDT and CDR2 as YYEEEE. Trimming removed 4 bases from V and 7 bases from J, with 14 bases in between. The CDR3 has 13 residues. The CDR3 is CASSIVTAGGYTF. As DNA, the CDR3 is TGTGCCAGCAGCATCGTTACGGCGGGTGGCTACACCTTC.

The gene calls are TRBV7-8 and TRBJ1-2, with 7 bases fitting TRBD1. With V trimmed by 3 bases and J by 1 base, 5 bases remained unmatched. The CDR3 consists of 15 residues. Per the germline V gene, CDR1 is SGHVS and CDR2 is FQNEAQ. The CDR3 loop reads CASSLGRDSNYGYTF. CDR3 DNA sequence: TGTGCCAGCAGCTTGGGCCGGGACAGTAACTATGGCTACACCTTC.

On this clone: Other DNA sequences in the sample encode the same CDR3. The chain's CDR3 is CASSFAGGGNQPQHF. The CDR3 DNA reads TGTGCCAGCAGTTTTGCAGGGGGCGGCAATCAGCCCCAGCATTTT. The rearrangement joins TRBV28 to TRBJ1-5; TRBD1 matches 8 bases. The CDR3 loop spans 15 amino acids. V lost 3 bases, J lost 2 bases, and 3 bases stayed unmatched. Germline CDR1 reads MDHEN; CDR2 reads SYDVKM.

The J gene is TRBJ2-7, the V gene TRBV5-1, with 10 bases that match TRBD1. Trimming took 3 bases from V and 2 from J; bases not matched to a gene: 17. CDR1 is SGHRS, CDR2 YFSETQ, per germline. The CDR3 is 19 amino acids. This CDR3 reads CASSWVSGTGEGLPYEQYF. The CDR3 bases are TGCGCCAGCAGCTGGGTGTCCGGGACAGGGGAAGGACTACCCTACGAGCAGTACTTC.

This clone came up a few times. The chain links TRBV9 to TRBJ1-2, with unresolved D. The ends were cut back, 4 bases at V and 8 bases at J, with 12 bases in the middle. The CDR3 covers 12 residues. In germline, CDR1 is SGDLS, CDR2 YYNGEE. CDR3 loop: CASSTTPGGYTF. DNA for the CDR3: TGTGCCAGCAGCACAACCCCCGGGGGCTACACCTTC. Filled out from reference TRBV9 and TRBJ1-2, the complete variable domain reads DSGVTQTPKHLITATGQRVTLRCSPRSGDLSVYWYQQSLDQGLQFLIQYYNGEERAKGNILERFSAQQFPDLHSELNLSSLELGDSALYFCASSTTPGGYTFGSGTRLTVV.

This rearrangement joins TRBV9 to TRBJ2-7, with TRBD2 matching over 8 bases. This CDR3 is 16 amino acids long. Germline CDR1 and CDR2: SGDLS and YYNGEE. V was clipped by 3 bases and J by 5 bases; unmatched bases: 13. Here the CDR3 reads CASSAGSGRAIDEQYF. CDR3 DNA: TGTGCCAGCAGCGCGGGGTCCGGGAGGGCCATCGACGAGCAGTACTTC.

V usage is TRBV7-2 and J usage is TRBJ2-5; 8 nucleotides line up with TRBD1. The germline V gene has CDR1 SGHTA and CDR2 FQGNSA. The CDR3 consists of 16 residues. Germline trimming cut 2 bases from V and 4 bases from J; bases unmatched to any gene: 9. CDR3 nucleotide sequence: TGTGCCAGCAGCTTAAACCAGGGGGCAGGGGGAGAGACCCAGTACTTC. It translates to CASSLNQGAGGETQYF.

The chain carries TRBV6-5 and TRBJ2-7, with D maybe TRBD1 (6 bases). CDR1 and CDR2 from the germline V gene are MNHEY and SVGAGI. The CDR3 runs to 15 residues. V was shortened by 6 bases and J by 4 bases, with 19 bases between the two germline ends. The CDR3 sequence: CASRTTGSSLYEQYF. The CDR3 DNA reads as TGTGCCAGCAGGACCACAGGGTCCTCCTTATACGAGCAGTACTTC.

CDR3 in DNA: TGTGCCAGCAGCTCCAATATAGCTCGTCAGCCCCAGCATTTT. It translates to CASSSNIARQPQHF. The chain links TRBV27 to TRBJ1-5; no definite D call. CDR3 length equals 14 residues. The germline V gene has CDR1 MNHEY and CDR2 SMNVEV (reference sequence). V was clipped by 6 bases and J by 6 bases, with 15 bases between them.

This chain connects TRBV2 to TRBJ1-5, with 7 bases matching TRBD1. Trimming took 2 bases from V and 1 from J; bases not matched to a gene: 2. In germline, CDR1 is SNHLY, CDR2 FYNNEI. This CDR3 has 15 amino acids. The CDR3 DNA reads as TGTGCCAGCAGTGAATGGGACAGAAGCAATCAGCCCCAGCATTTT. Its translation: CASSEWDRSNQPQHF.

Notes on this clone: This same CDR3 is encoded by further DNA sequences in the sample. The rearrangement joins TRBV5-4 to TRBJ2-7; 8 bases fit TRBD2. V gave up 4 bases and J gave up 0 bases; unmatched junction bases: 3. This CDR3 has 14 amino acids. Germline CDR1 reads SGHNT; CDR2 reads YYREEE (reference sequence). CDR3 DNA: TGTGCCAGCAGCAGCGGGACTAGCTCCTACGAGCAGTACTTC. This translates into CASSSGTSSYEQYF.

The chain links TRBV19 to TRBJ1-1; D not resolved. CDR1 and CDR2 from the germline V gene are LNHDA and SQIVND (reference sequence). Between the trimmed V and J ends, which lost 0 bases and 4 bases, there was a span of 6 bases. CDR3 length: 13 amino acids. CDR3 residues: CASSIDRSTEAFF. DNA for the CDR3: TGTGCCAGTAGTATAGATCGTTCCACTGAAGCTTTCTTT.

The J gene is TRBJ2-1, the V gene TRBV7-9, with 8 bases lining up with TRBD1. In germline, CDR1 is SEHNR, CDR2 FQNEAQ (reference sequence). The ends lost 3 bases at V and 8 bases at J; junction bases unmatched: 15. This CDR3 contains 17 residues. Written as DNA, the CDR3 is TGTGCCAGCAGCTTCCTCCCATCGGGACAGGCTGGAGATGAGCAGTTCTTC. This translates into CASSFLPSGQAGDEQFF.

Turning to this clone: Other DNA sequences in the sample encode the same CDR3. The rearrangement joins TRBV5-1 to TRBJ1-3; no firm D call. This CDR3 spans 15 amino acids. Trimming took off 0 bases at V and 0 bases at J, with 7 bases between the two ends. Germline V CDR1 and CDR2: SGHRS, YFSETQ. DNA of the CDR3: TGCGCCAGCAGCTTGGAGGGCAGCTCTGGAAACACCATATATTTT. It yields the protein CASSLEGSSGNTIYF.

The chain combines TRBV7-3 with TRBJ2-2; 7 bases fit TRBD2. The CDR3 is 15 residues long. Germline V gene data show CDR1 as SGHTA and CDR2 as FQGTGA. V lost 5 bases, J lost 7 bases, and 10 bases stayed unmatched. The CDR3 DNA is TGTGCCAGCAGCCGCCAGGCGGGAGATGTCGGGGAGCTGTTTTTT. This translates into CASSRQAGDVGELFF.

The genes are TRBV5-1 and TRBJ2-7; TRBD1 matches at 8 bases. CDR1 and CDR2 (germline): SGHRS, YFSETQ. CDR3 length equals 15 residues. After removal of 4 bases from V and 5 bases from J, the junction contained 11 bases not matched to a gene. CDR3 DNA: TGCGCCAGCAGCCCACCCTGGACAGGGAAAAACGAGCAGTACTTC. It yields the protein CASSPPWTGKNEQYF.

The genes are TRBV6-5 and TRBJ1-1; TRBD1 might be the D (5 bases). Per germline, CDR1 MNHEY and CDR2 SVGAGI. Between the trimmed V and J ends, which lost 5 bases and 7 bases, there was a span of 17 bases. The CDR3 contains 14 residues. The CDR3 nucleotides are TGTGCCAGCAGTACCCCCTCAGGGTTCGGTGAAGCTTTCTTT. Its translation: CASSTPSGFGEAFF.

The chain recombines TRBV6-6 with TRBJ2-1; TRBD2 aligns across 7 bases. The CDR3 runs to 15 residues. Germline CDR1 and CDR2: MNHNY and SVGAGI (reference sequence). V dropped 2 bases and J dropped 7; count of bases not matched to a gene: 8. In DNA, the CDR3 is TGTGCCAGCAGTTACGGGAGCGGGGAGGGTAATGAGCAGTTCTTC. It codes for CASSYGSGEGNEQFF.